This is a list of T cell receptor beta chains from one sample in a study of regulatory T cells in long-lasting Graves disease. Each CDR3 protein gets one entry after TCRdb re-called the multiplex PCR reads with MiXCR. The table records approximately 300,000 distinct CDR3 sequences, 15% to 20% of them present only once. Sample: peripheral blood mononuclear cells (PBMCs), taken at new diagnosis, from a patient treated with antithyroid drugs. These receptors all stem from a female donor with Graves disease. The CDR3 runs from the conserved cysteine through the conserved F or W. A D gene is named only where the DNA matches it firmly. Only some rows state a clone size, as once, few, many or a class for expanded clones.

v_gene: TRBV27
abundance: many
d_gene: TRBD1
j_gene: TRBJ1-5
CDR3aa: CASNRGGHF
CDR3nt: TGTGCCAGCAACAGGGGAGGGCATTTT

v_gene: TRBV20-1
abundance: NA
d_gene: TRBD2
j_gene: TRBJ2-7
CDR3aa: CSARLAGGSEQYF
CDR3nt: TGCAGTGCTAGGCTAGCGGGAGGGAGCGAGCAGTACTTC

v_gene: TRBV4-1
abundance: few
d_gene: TRBD2
j_gene: TRBJ2-3
CDR3aa: CASSQGGRGDTQYF
CDR3nt: TGCGCCAGCAGCCAAGGCGGGAGAGGTGATACGCAGTATTTT

v_gene: TRBV6-1
abundance: NA
d_gene: NA
j_gene: TRBJ2-3
CDR3aa: CASAYGKASTDTQYF
CDR3nt: TGTGCCAGCGCATACGGGAAGGCCAGCACAGATACGCAGTATTTT

v_gene: TRBV6-1
abundance: NA
d_gene: TRBD1
j_gene: TRBJ1-5
CDR3aa: CASSPWTGAGVQPQHF
CDR3nt: TGTGCCAGCAGTCCGTGGACAGGGGCAGGGGTTCAGCCCCAGCATTTT

v_gene: TRBV7-3
abundance: many
d_gene: TRBD2
j_gene: TRBJ2-5
CDR3aa: CASSLTSGSLETQYF
CDR3nt: TGTGCCAGCAGCCTGACTAGCGGGAGCTTAGAGACCCAGTACTTC

v_gene: TRBV11-2
abundance: NA
d_gene: NA
j_gene: TRBJ2-3
CDR3aa: CASSQNRWRDTQYF
CDR3nt: TGTGCCAGCAGCCAAAATCGTTGGCGTGATACGCAGTATTTT

v_gene: TRBV7-9
abundance: many
d_gene: TRBD2
j_gene: TRBJ2-1
CDR3aa: CASSPVGLAGANNEQFF
CDR3nt: TGTGCCAGCAGCCCGGTCGGCCTAGCGGGAGCTAACAATGAGCAGTTCTTC

v_gene: TRBV12-3/TRBV12-4
abundance: few
d_gene: TRBD1
j_gene: TRBJ2-2
CDR3aa: CASSDTIQRQGTGELFF
CDR3nt: TGTGCCAGCAGTGACACGATACAAAGACAGGGCACCGGGGAGCTGTTTTTT

v_gene: TRBV20-1
abundance: NA
d_gene: NA
j_gene: TRBJ2-2
CDR3aa: CSALGQSGTGELFF
CDR3nt: TGCAGTGCCCTGGGACAAAGTGGGACCGGGGAGCTGTTTTTT

v_gene: TRBV12-3/TRBV12-4
abundance: NA
d_gene: TRBD1
j_gene: TRBJ2-5
CDR3aa: CASSLDGTGSNEQYF
CDR3nt: TGTGCCAGCAGTTTAGACGGGACAGGGTCCAATGAGCAGTACTTC

v_gene: TRBV11-1
abundance: many
d_gene: TRBD2
j_gene: TRBJ2-1
CDR3aa: CASSSMTSGSKSSYNEQFF
CDR3nt: TGTGCCAGCAGCTCGATGACTAGCGGGTCTAAGAGCTCCTACAATGAGCAGTTCTTC

v_gene: TRBV11-1
abundance: NA
d_gene: NA
j_gene: TRBJ2-1
CDR3aa: CASSLIGSVLNEQFF
CDR3nt: TGTGCCAGCAGCTTAATAGGATCTGTTCTCAATGAGCAGTTCTTC

v_gene: TRBV7-9
abundance: NA
d_gene: TRBD1
j_gene: TRBJ2-3
CDR3aa: CASSWDRGRDTQYF
CDR3nt: TGTGCCAGCAGCTGGGACAGGGGGCGGGATACGCAGTATTTT

v_gene: TRBV7-6
abundance: many
d_gene: NA
j_gene: TRBJ2-3
CDR3aa: CASSLLTGAGDTQYF
CDR3nt: TGTGCCAGCAGCTTATTGACAGGAGCAGGTGATACGCAGTATTTT

v_gene: TRBV5-6
abundance: few
d_gene: TRBD2
j_gene: TRBJ2-3
CDR3aa: CASSSVYSGGPTDTQYF
CDR3nt: TGTGCCAGCAGCTCGGTGTATAGCGGGGGTCCCACAGATACGCAGTATTTT

v_gene: TRBV30
abundance: many
d_gene: TRBD1
j_gene: TRBJ1-2
CDR3aa: CASRRGQVNYGYTF
CDR3nt: TGTGCCTCTCGGAGGGGACAGGTCAACTATGGCTACACCTTC

v_gene: TRBV6-1
abundance: many
d_gene: NA
j_gene: TRBJ1-5
CDR3aa: CASSEVLGPQHF
CDR3nt: TGTGCCAGCAGTGAGGTCCTCGGGCCCCAGCATTTT

v_gene: TRBV6-5
abundance: many
d_gene: NA
j_gene: TRBJ1-1
CDR3aa: CASRYSQGTISGAFF
CDR3nt: TGTGCCAGCAGGTACTCGCAGGGAACAATAAGCGGAGCTTTCTTT

v_gene: TRBV28
abundance: few
d_gene: NA
j_gene: TRBJ2-7
CDR3aa: CASSLFGGQSYEQYF
CDR3nt: TGTGCCAGCAGTTTATTCGGGGGACAGTCCTACGAGCAGTACTTC

v_gene: TRBV30
abundance: NA
d_gene: NA
j_gene: TRBJ1-2
CDR3aa: CAWSRPSYGYTF
CDR3nt: TGTGCCTGGAGTCGCCCTAGCTATGGCTACACCTTC

v_gene: TRBV9
abundance: NA
d_gene: TRBD1
j_gene: TRBJ2-6
CDR3aa: CASSSYQGGDVLTF
CDR3nt: TGTGCCAGCAGTTCATATCAAGGGGGCGACGTCCTGACTTTC

v_gene: TRBV5-6
abundance: NA
d_gene: NA
j_gene: TRBJ2-5
CDR3aa: CASSLPGAEAETQYF
CDR3nt: TGTGCCAGCAGCTTGCCGGGAGCGGAGGCGGAGACCCAGTACTTC

v_gene: TRBV30
abundance: many
d_gene: TRBD2
j_gene: TRBJ2-3
CDR3aa: CAWTSAGALRTQYF
CDR3nt: TGTGCCTGGACATCAGCGGGAGCTTTACGTACGCAGTATTTT

v_gene: TRBV20-1
abundance: many
d_gene: TRBD2
j_gene: TRBJ2-5
CDR3aa: CSAWTSGRWETQYF
CDR3nt: TGCAGTGCGTGGACTAGCGGGAGGTGGGAGACCCAGTACTTC

v_gene: TRBV18
abundance: many
d_gene: NA
j_gene: TRBJ2-2
CDR3aa: CASSPEIFGQKAELFF
CDR3nt: TGTGCCAGCTCACCTGAGATTTTCGGACAGAAGGCCGAGCTGTTTTTT

v_gene: TRBV25-1
abundance: many
d_gene: TRBD1
j_gene: TRBJ1-2
CDR3aa: CASSDRQGWGYGYTF
CDR3nt: TGTGCCAGCAGTGATCGACAGGGCTGGGGCTATGGCTACACCTTC

v_gene: TRBV5-1
abundance: NA
d_gene: TRBD1
j_gene: TRBJ2-2
CDR3aa: CASSLGLPGTGVAGELFF
CDR3nt: TGCGCCAGCAGCTTGGGACTTCCAGGGACAGGGGTTGCCGGGGAGCTGTTTTTT

v_gene: TRBV27
abundance: many
d_gene: NA
j_gene: TRBJ1-2
CDR3aa: CASTTMSGHYGYTF
CDR3nt: TGTGCCAGCACCACCATGTCGGGGCACTATGGCTACACCTTC

v_gene: TRBV25-1
abundance: many
d_gene: NA
j_gene: TRBJ2-5
CDR3aa: CASSEPPGRKETQYF
CDR3nt: TGTGCCAGCAGTGAACCCCCAGGAAGAAAAGAGACCCAGTACTTC

v_gene: TRBV20-1
abundance: many
d_gene: TRBD2
j_gene: TRBJ2-2
CDR3aa: CSARTSGRAGTGELFF
CDR3nt: TGCAGTGCCAGGACTAGCGGGAGGGCAGGCACCGGGGAGCTGTTTTTT

v_gene: TRBV24-1
abundance: many
d_gene: NA
j_gene: TRBJ1-1
CDR3aa: CATSDLWNTEAFF
CDR3nt: TGTGCCACCAGTGATTTGTGGAACACTGAAGCTTTCTTT

v_gene: TRBV7-9
abundance: many
d_gene: TRBD1
j_gene: TRBJ1-5
CDR3aa: CASSSPDRGSNQPQHF
CDR3nt: TGTGCCAGCAGCTCCCCGGACAGGGGTAGCAATCAGCCCCAGCATTTT

v_gene: TRBV2
abundance: many
d_gene: NA
j_gene: TRBJ1-5
CDR3aa: CASSEKGANQPQHF
CDR3nt: TGTGCCAGCAGTGAAAAAGGAGCTAATCAGCCCCAGCATTTT

v_gene: TRBV5-8
abundance: few
d_gene: TRBD1
j_gene: TRBJ2-3
CDR3aa: CVSSLHPGQVFGRVTDTQYF
CDR3nt: TGTGTCAGCAGCTTACACCCGGGACAGGTTTTTGGACGGGTCACAGATACGCAGTATTTT

v_gene: TRBV5-1
abundance: many
d_gene: NA
j_gene: TRBJ2-5
CDR3aa: CASSGDVRETQYF
CDR3nt: TGCGCCAGCAGCGGGGACGTGAGGGAGACCCAGTACTTC

v_gene: TRBV4-1
abundance: NA
d_gene: NA
j_gene: TRBJ2-7
CDR3aa: CASSQDFWYEQYF
CDR3nt: TGCGCCAGCAGCCAAGATTTCTGGTACGAGCAGTACTTC

v_gene: TRBV2
abundance: many
d_gene: NA
j_gene: TRBJ2-3
CDR3aa: CASSAQGITDTQYF
CDR3nt: TGTGCCAGCAGTGCCCAGGGTATCACAGATACGCAGTATTTT

v_gene: TRBV19
abundance: NA
d_gene: NA
j_gene: TRBJ1-2
CDR3aa: CASSVTPNYGYTF
CDR3nt: TGTGCCAGTAGTGTGACACCAAACTATGGCTACACCTTC

v_gene: TRBV19
abundance: NA
d_gene: TRBD1
j_gene: TRBJ2-2
CDR3aa: CASSPYRTGGGELFF
CDR3nt: TGTGCCAGTAGTCCCTATAGGACAGGGGGAGGGGAGCTGTTTTTT

v_gene: TRBV9
abundance: many
d_gene: NA
j_gene: TRBJ1-1
CDR3aa: CASSVGGDLNTEAFF
CDR3nt: TGTGCCAGCAGCGTAGGGGGGGACCTGAACACTGAAGCTTTCTTT

v_gene: TRBV7-9
abundance: few
d_gene: NA
j_gene: TRBJ1-5
CDR3aa: CASSQTLDGFNQPQHF
CDR3nt: TGTGCCAGCAGCCAGACGCTGGACGGATTCAATCAGCCCCAGCATTTT

v_gene: TRBV19
abundance: many
d_gene: NA
j_gene: TRBJ2-5
CDR3aa: CASSPPIRQETQYF
CDR3nt: TGTGCCAGTAGTCCCCCCATCCGGCAAGAGACCCAGTACTTC

v_gene: TRBV20-1
abundance: many
d_gene: NA
j_gene: TRBJ2-5
CDR3aa: CSADERDQETQYF
CDR3nt: TGCAGTGCTGATGAGCGGGACCAAGAGACCCAGTACTTC

v_gene: TRBV29-1
abundance: many
d_gene: TRBD2
j_gene: TRBJ2-3
CDR3aa: CSVVGGSTDTQYF
CDR3nt: TGCAGCGTTGTGGGGGGGAGCACAGATACGCAGTATTTT